The T cell receptor (beta chain) under discussion was sequenced for a study of CD8+ T cells in alopecia areata. Overall study context: It was oral tofacitinib, at 5 to 10 mg twice daily, that treated patients received.

The treatment is: oral pan-JAK inhibitor, 5-10 mg twice daily. Trimming left V 4 bases short and J 2 bases short, with 21 bases between. Germline CDR1 reads SNHLY; CDR2 reads FYNNEI. The CDR3 is 17 residues long. RNA extraction was followed by reverse transcription into cDNA, which acted as the sequencing template. The assay was immunoSEQ multiplex PCR, and TCRdb's table has in-frame clones only and misses some. Of approximately 160,000 clones in the sample, around three fifths are singletons; the top ten hold 14%. The V gene is TRBV2, the J gene TRBJ2-7; D possibly uses TRBD1 or TRBD2 (5 bases each). This specimen consisted of CD4+ T cells sorted from blood, obtained at week 24, from a patient treated with tofacitinib. The receptor was isolated from a human donor with alopecia areata. The chain's CDR3 is CASSASLTGTGTYEQYF. In nucleotides, the CDR3 is TGTGCCAGCAGTGCGTCTTTAACCGGGACGGGAACCTACGAGCAGTACTTC.